The 14 T cell receptor beta chains below were found in one sample sequenced in a study of tumor-infiltrating lymphocytes in localized non-small cell lung cancer. The table came from immunoSEQ multiplex PCR; TCRdb's copy has only in-frame clones and leaves some out. The table includes over 10,000 clones, 80% to 90% detected once. Material for sequencing was uninvolved lung tissue not adjacent to the tumor. Receptors originate from a human donor with non-small cell lung cancer.

The chain recombines TRBV2 with TRBJ2-1; 13 bases agree with TRBD2. The J segment lost 3 bases and the V segment lost 3 bases, leaving 14 bases of the junction unmatched. The CDR3 is 20 residues long. CDR1 and CDR2 from the germline V gene are SNHLY and FYNNEI. The CDR3 sequence is CASSDGLGLAGEGYYNEQFF. The CDR3 DNA reads TGTGCCAGCAGTGACGGCTTAGGACTAGCGGGAGAGGGCTACTACAATGAGCAGTTCTTC. The variable domain in full, completed from reference TRBV2 and TRBJ2-1, reads EPEVTQTPSHQVTQMGQEVILRCVPISNHLYFYWYRQILGQKVEFLVSFYNNEISEKSEIFDDQFSVERPDGSNFTLKIRSTKLEDSAMYFCASSDGLGLAGEGYYNEQFFGPGTRLTVL.

The CDR3 loop is CASSLDLGRTEAFF. CDR3 bases: TGCGCCAGCAGCTTGGATTTGGGGCGGACTGAAGCTTTCTTT. The chain has TRBV5-1 and TRBJ1-1; TRBD1 is a possible D gene (5 bases). The CDR3 has 14 amino acids. Germline V gives CDR1 SGHRS, CDR2 YFSETQ. Deletions cut 0 bases from V and 5 bases from J, with 11 bases between.

This clone is medium-sized by share. This chain links TRBV28 with TRBJ1-4; D is unresolved. V dropped 3 bases and J dropped 2 bases, with 13 bases sitting between them. The CDR3 has 16 amino acids. The V gene's germline CDR1 is MDHEN and CDR2 SYDVKM. In DNA, the CDR3 is TGTGCCAGCAGTTTTATGCCGGGGAGCACTAATGAAAAACTGTTTTTT. Amino acid sequence: CASSFMPGSTNEKLFF.

V and J are TRBV30 and TRBJ1-6; D remains ambiguous. CDR1 GTSNPN and CDR2 SVGIG come from the germline V gene (reference sequence). Trimming removed 5 bases from V and 0 bases from J, with 23 bases in between. The CDR3 loop spans 19 amino acids. CDR3 in amino acids: CAWGRGPQWQTSYNSPLHF. Written as DNA, the CDR3 is TGTGCCTGGGGACGTGGACCTCAGTGGCAGACCTCCTATAATTCACCCCTCCACTTT. The complete variable domain, with remaining parts taken from reference TRBV30 and TRBJ1-6, reads SQTIHQWPATLVQPVGSPLSLECTVEGTSNPNLYWYRQAAGRGLQLLFYSVGIGQISSEVPQNLSASRPQDRQFILSSKKLLLSDSGFYLCAWGRGPQWQTSYNSPLHFGNGTRLTVT.

The chain carries TRBV5-4 and TRBJ1-1, with D perhaps TRBD1 (5 bases). The germline CDR1 and CDR2 sequences are SGHNT and YYREEE (reference sequence). The CDR3 runs to 14 residues. V was cut by 4 bases and J by 5 bases, with 15 bases left in between. CDR3 loop: CASSPGGGRTEAFF. Written as DNA, the CDR3 is TGTGCCAGCAGCCCCGGGGGAGGTAGGACTGAAGCTTTCTTT.

V is TRBV19 and J is TRBJ2-2; 8 nucleotides line up with TRBD1. CDR3 length equals 16 residues. Germline CDR1 is LNHDA and CDR2 is SQIVND (reference sequence). Trimming took 7 bases from V and 7 from J; bases not matched to a gene: 14. The CDR3 nucleotides are TGTGCCAGTACCCTTTTACAGGGGGTAAGGATCGGGGAGCTGTTTTTT. It codes for CASTLLQGVRIGELFF.

This chain uses TRBV19 with TRBJ1-3; D is unresolved. Germline values: CDR1 LNHDA, CDR2 SQIVND (reference sequence). Trimming took off 3 bases at V and 3 bases at J, with 6 bases between the two ends. The CDR3 is made up of 13 amino acids. The CDR3 is CASSIGDGNTIYF. DNA of the CDR3: TGTGCCAGTAGTATCGGGGATGGAAACACCATATATTTT.

V gene TRBV6-1 combines with J gene TRBJ1-3, with D hard to call. Germline CDR1 reads MNHNS; CDR2 reads SASEGT. There are 16 residues in the CDR3. V lost 2 bases, J lost 5 bases, and 16 bases lay in between. CDR3 region: CASSEKWEQLRNTIYF. The CDR3 bases are TGTGCCAGCAGTGAAAAATGGGAACAGCTTAGAAACACCATATATTTT.

The CDR3 spells CASSEEEGQSYEQYF. The CDR3 DNA follows: TGTGCCAGCAGTGAAGAGGAGGGTCAGTCCTACGAGCAGTACTTC. The rearrangement uses TRBV6-1 and TRBJ2-7; the D gene is possibly TRBD2 (6 bases). From germline, CDR1 is MNHNS and CDR2 SASEGT. The CDR3 length is 15 residues. With 1 base removed from V and 1 base from J, the gap between germline ends came to 11 bases.

The genes are TRBV30 and TRBJ1-5, with unresolved D. The CDR3 sequence is 15 residues long. Deletions cut 5 bases from V and 2 bases from J, with 16 bases between. Germline CDR1 is GTSNPN and CDR2 is SVGIG (reference sequence). The DNA for the CDR3 is TGTGCCTGGTCTTACGGGTCAGGACGCAATCAGCCCCAGCATTTT. Amino acids: CAWSYGSGRNQPQHF.

The CDR3 DNA reads as TGTGCCAGCAGCCGAGAGGAGGGTCGCGAGCAGTACTTC. Translation gives CASSREEGREQYF. The rearrangement uses TRBV6-5 and TRBJ2-7; D is possibly TRBD2 (6 bases). The V gene's germline CDR1 is MNHEY and CDR2 SVGAGI. V dropped 6 bases and J dropped 6 bases, with 15 bases sitting between them. The CDR3 loop spans 13 amino acids.

The chain employs TRBV28 and TRBJ2-5, with a tentative D call TRBD1 (5 bases). The CDR3 extends over 12 amino acids. V lost 2 bases and J lost 4, with 5 bases in between. Per the germline V gene, CDR1 is MDHEN and CDR2 is SYDVKM. Here the CDR3 reads CASSLQGETQYF. In DNA form, the CDR3 reads TGTGCCAGCAGTTTACAGGGAGAGACCCAGTACTTC.

The chain uses TRBV7-2 and TRBJ2-7; TRBD2 agrees at 8 bases. The CDR3 loop spans 13 amino acids. Unmatched junction bases numbered 7, after V lost 5 bases and J lost 7 bases. The germline gives CDR1 SGHTA, CDR2 FQGNSA. The CDR3 here is CASSRSGSSEQYF. The DNA for the CDR3 is TGTGCCAGCAGCCGCAGCGGGAGTAGTGAGCAGTACTTC.

The chain employs TRBV6-5 and TRBJ1-4; the match to TRBD1 covers 7 bases. Germline CDR1 and CDR2: MNHEY and SVGAGI. CDR3 length equals 15 residues. With V trimmed by 2 bases and J by 7 bases, 7 bases remained unmatched. CDR3 residues: CASSYVGQAGEKLFF. In DNA form, the CDR3 reads TGTGCCAGCAGTTACGTCGGACAGGCCGGTGAAAAACTGTTTTTT.